This TCR beta chain derives from a study of T cell repertoires in cytomegalovirus infection. The study's findings and limits: What dominated the ex vivo response were HLA-C-restricted CMV-specific TCR beta clonotypes.

Losses at the gene ends were 0 bases for V and 4 bases for J; bases not matched to a gene: 11. CDR1 LGHNT and CDR2 FRNRAP come from the germline V gene. CDR3 size: 18 residues. One entry per CDR3 protein results from TCRdb running MiXCR on the reads. Of roughly 700,000 distinct CDR3 sequences in the sample, roughly 36% were seen once. Only a few counts were recorded for this clonotype. Its antigen remains unknown. This chain connects TRBV12-5 to TRBJ2-1, with 8 nucleotides matching TRBD2. The TCR originated in a human donor in good health (CMV status not recorded). Some clones in this sample may be carry-over from other donors' samples. Sample: cultured PBMCs, taken from culture after CMV antigen stimulation. The CDR3 sequence is CASGLVLGREATYNEQFF. CDR3 bases: TGTGCTAGTGGTTTGGTACTTGGGCGGGAGGCCACATACAATGAGCAGTTCTTC.